This T cell receptor (beta chain) was found in a study of CD8+CD57+ T cells in acquired aplastic anemia. Study-level information: Sorted CD4+ and CD8+ cell DNA averaged around 3 ug.

Genomic DNA was employed as the template in profiling TCR beta VDJ and CDR3. MiXCR was run by TCRdb on the reads, yielding one entry per CDR3 protein. The sample includes 170,000 or so distinct CDR3 sequences, roughly 48% of them seen just once. An expansion of CD8+CD57+ cells by flow cytometry had been shown in patients chosen for sequencing. The patients, all of them, had severe acquired aplastic anemia. Study-level results: Common to patients and controls were 25 to 30 CD8+ CDR3 sequences.

This CDR3 region has 13 residues. Germline assignment: CDR1 MNHNS and CDR2 SASEGT. With V trimmed by 1 base and J by 10 bases, 4 bases remained unmatched. Comments on this clonotype: Its cognate antigen is unknown. Since a much larger clone is just one base distant, this may be a read error.

The sequenced sample consisted of sorted CD4+, CD8+, or CD8+CD57+ T cells (not recorded which) from PBMCs. The origin of this receptor is a human donor with aplastic anemia. This chain links TRBV6-1 with TRBJ2-1; 7 nucleotides line up with TRBD2. The CDR3 DNA follows: TGTGCCAGCAGTGAAGGGGGGGACTACGAGCAGTTCTTC. Translation: CASSEGGDYEQFF.